The clone carrying this T cell receptor (beta chain) was found many times. Its antigen is unidentified. Ligated cDNA underwent four rounds of PCR with nested alpha and beta constant region primers and SP2. TCRdb processed the 5' RACE reads anew with MiXCR; each CDR3 protein has one entry. The sample records approximately 49,000 distinct CDR3 sequences, around 5% being singletons. An oligonucleotide containing a UMI was ligated to the 3' end of TCR cDNA. Input was roughly 1 to 1000 ng of DNase-treated total RNA without cell sorting. CDR3 length: 14 residues. V was cut by 1 base and J by 1 base, with 7 bases left in between. Germline V gene data show CDR1 as LGHDT and CDR2 as YNNKEL (reference sequence). The data derive from a study of naive and memory T cell subsets. Findings and caveats of the study: The RNA method is potentially sensitive to activation and differentiation changes.

The J gene is TRBJ1-1, the V gene TRBV3-1; the D is unclear. The TCR originated in a female donor in good health. As DNA, the CDR3 is TGTGCCAGCAGCCAAGTTGGTGGGAACACTGAAGCTTTCTTT. This codes for CASSQVGGNTEAFF.